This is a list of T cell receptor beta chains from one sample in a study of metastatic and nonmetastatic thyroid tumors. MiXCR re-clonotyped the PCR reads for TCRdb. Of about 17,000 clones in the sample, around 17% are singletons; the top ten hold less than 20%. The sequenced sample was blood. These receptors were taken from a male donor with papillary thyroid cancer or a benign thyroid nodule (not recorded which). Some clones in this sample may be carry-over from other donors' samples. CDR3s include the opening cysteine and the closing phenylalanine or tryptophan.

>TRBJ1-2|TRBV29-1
CSVDPGHSNYGYTF
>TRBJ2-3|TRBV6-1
CASSVPSGRAEDTQYF
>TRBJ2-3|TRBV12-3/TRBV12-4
CASSLIAGGIADTQYF
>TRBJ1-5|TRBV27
CASSQKRTQPQHF
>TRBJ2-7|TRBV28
CASSFWGNNEQYF
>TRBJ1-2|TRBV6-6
CASSYSTENYGYTF
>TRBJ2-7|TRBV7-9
CASSQDRDDYEQYF
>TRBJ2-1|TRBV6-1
CASSSGLVSNEQFF
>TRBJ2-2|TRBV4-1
CASSQSLSNTGELFF
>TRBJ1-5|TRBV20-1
CSATKGQGSNQPQHF
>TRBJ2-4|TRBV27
CASSSTYSVRGKNIQYF
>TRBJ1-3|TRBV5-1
CASSLFAQFSGNTIYF
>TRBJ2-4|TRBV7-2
CASAWDSSNIQYF
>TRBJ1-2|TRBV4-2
CASSPQGATNGYTF
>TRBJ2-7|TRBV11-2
CASSPPALFTYEQYF
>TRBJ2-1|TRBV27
CASSSRTSGGNEQFF
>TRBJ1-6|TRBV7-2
CASSLDGVGSPLHF
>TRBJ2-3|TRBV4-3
CASSFGQEVPDTQYF
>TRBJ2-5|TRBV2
CASSGDFQETQYF
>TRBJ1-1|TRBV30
CAWRSSVWTEAFF
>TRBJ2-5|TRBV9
CASSVVGTQETQYF
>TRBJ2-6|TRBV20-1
CSARQLAGVPSGANVLTF
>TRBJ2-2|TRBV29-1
CSVYRCTGELFF
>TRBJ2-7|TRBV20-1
CSAREGGGWDYEQYF
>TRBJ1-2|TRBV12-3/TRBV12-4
CASSLAVKGGAYGYTF
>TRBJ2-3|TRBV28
CASSPPTELTDTQYF
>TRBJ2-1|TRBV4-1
CASRSESSYNEQFF
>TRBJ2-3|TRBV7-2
CASSVGLTSTDTQYF
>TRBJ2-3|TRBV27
CASSQSGLAGGGTDTQYF
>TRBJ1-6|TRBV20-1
CSAREKEKINSPLHF
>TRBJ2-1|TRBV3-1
CASSQTAGSYNEQFF
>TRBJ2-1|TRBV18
CASSSPLAGGPHEQFF
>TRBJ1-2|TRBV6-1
CASRYRDGYTF
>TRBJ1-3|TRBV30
CAWSVGVSGNTIYF
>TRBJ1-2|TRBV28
CASSSPLWGVDNYGYTF
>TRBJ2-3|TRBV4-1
CASSQSNAKWGPDTQYF
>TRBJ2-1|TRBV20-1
CSARGLADYNEQFF
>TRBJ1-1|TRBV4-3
CASSQDISDNTEAFF
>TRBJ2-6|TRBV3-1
CASSQDSGSGANVLTF
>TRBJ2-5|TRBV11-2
CASSLGTSGRGRGETQYF
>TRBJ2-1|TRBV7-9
CASSLSSGARGEQFF
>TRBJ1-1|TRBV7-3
CASSPLGAGTEAFF
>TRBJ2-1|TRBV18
CASSPPRAGGYHNEQFF
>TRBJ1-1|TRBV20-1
CSARRGDTEAFF
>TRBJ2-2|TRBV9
CASSVLGTGELFF
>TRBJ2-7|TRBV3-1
CASSGAVYEQYF
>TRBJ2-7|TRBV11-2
CASSLEGSGTYEQYF
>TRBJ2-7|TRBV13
CASSWTDDRIHEQYF
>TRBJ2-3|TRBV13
CASSGLLVPGTSGADTQYF
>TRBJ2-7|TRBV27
CASSLLATSYEQYF
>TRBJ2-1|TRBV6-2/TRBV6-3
CASRPFDTGVHNEQFF
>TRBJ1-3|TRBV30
CAWKAGAGNTIYF
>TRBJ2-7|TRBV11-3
CASSSTDSSYEQYF